A selection of T cell receptor beta chains follows, all from one sample in a study of response to subunit inactivated influenza vaccine. Via MiXCR, TCRdb re-called the RT-PCR reads, giving one row per CDR3 protein. The sample carries about 300,000 distinct CDR3 sequences, about 20% recorded once. This sample comprised PBMCs from blood, obtained less than 22 months after vaccination. The origin of the receptors is a man aged 50 to 75 who received an inactivated influenza vaccine. Each CDR3 is given with its conserved first and last residue. D genes are given only for firm matches. The size of a clone is reported for some rows only, either as once, few or many, or as a class for expanded clones.

j_gene | abundance | v_gene | len | d_gene | CDR3nt | CDR3aa
TRBJ2-1 | NA | TRBV14 | 15 | TRBD1 | TGTGCCAGCAGCCAAAGGGACAGGGCCTACAATGAGCAGTTCTTC | CASSQRDRAYNEQFF
TRBJ1-4 | many | TRBV20-1 | 15 | NA | TGCAGTGCTAGAGATAGGGGGAAATTTAATGAAAAACTGTTTTTT | CSARDRGKFNEKLFF
TRBJ1-5 | few | TRBV10-3 | 15 | TRBD1 | TGTGCCATCAGTGGGGGCAGCAACAGGGGTCAGCCCCAGCATTTT | CAISGGSNRGQPQHF
TRBJ2-3 | NA | TRBV29-1 | 14 | TRBD2 | TGCAGCGCCAAGACTAGCGGGAGCCCAGATACGCAGTATTTT | CSAKTSGSPDTQYF
TRBJ1-4 | many | TRBV28 | 14 | NA | TGTGCCAGCAGTTTATACGGGGGAGGGGAAAAACTGTTTTTT | CASSLYGGGEKLFF
TRBJ1-4 | few | TRBV4-3 | 15 | NA | TGCGCCAGCAGCCAAGTTGGGGGGTTGGGCGAAAAACTGTTTTTT | CASSQVGGLGEKLFF
TRBJ1-4 | NA | TRBV4-1 | 14 | NA | TGCGCCAGCAGCCAAGGGGCGGAGAAGGAAAAACTGTTTTTT | CASSQGAEKEKLFF
TRBJ1-2 | NA | TRBV6-5 | 13 | NA | TGTGCCAGCAGTTATGAGGGGGTACGGCGCTACACCTTC | CASSYEGVRRYTF
TRBJ2-7 | few | TRBV20-1 | 15 | TRBD1 | TGCAGTGCTAGAGATTCCCGGACAGGGGTTTACGAGCAGTACTTC | CSARDSRTGVYEQYF
TRBJ2-2 | NA | TRBV6-2/TRBV6-3 | 14 | NA | TGTGCCAGCAGCCGCCGACAGGAGCACGGGGAGCTGTTTTTT | CASSRRQEHGELFF
TRBJ1-1 | few | TRBV29-1 | 14 | NA | TGCAGCGGGGCGACGTCAGGGGCCTACACTGAAGCTTTCTTT | CSGATSGAYTEAFF
TRBJ2-6 | NA | TRBV18 | 15 | NA | TGTGCCAGCTCCCAACCGGGGGCTGGGGCCAACGTCCTGACTTTC | CASSQPGAGANVLTF
TRBJ1-2 | many | TRBV24-1 | 13 | NA | TGTGCCACCAGTGACCTAGGGGATGATGGCTACACCTTC | CATSDLGDDGYTF
TRBJ1-1 | few | TRBV6-2/TRBV6-3 | 14 | NA | TGTGCCAGCAGTTACATCTCGGATATCAGTGAAGCTTTCTTT | CASSYISDISEAFF
TRBJ1-2 | many | TRBV28 | 11 | NA | TGTGCCAGCATTGGGGAGAGCAGCTACACCTTC | CASIGESSYTF
TRBJ1-1 | few | TRBV20-1 | 13 | NA | TGCAGTGCTACCTCGGGGAGAGTCACTGAAGCTTTCTTT | CSATSGRVTEAFF
TRBJ2-7 | NA | TRBV29-1 | 14 | TRBD1 | TGCAGCGTTGAATTAGGACAGGGTGACTACGAGCAGTACTTC | CSVELGQGDYEQYF
TRBJ1-4 | NA | TRBV3-1 | 15 | NA | TGTGCCAGCAGCCAAGACCTGACTCCGGGATTAAAACTGTTTTTT | CASSQDLTPGLKLFF
TRBJ2-1 | NA | TRBV5-1 | 13 | NA | TGCGCCAGCAGCTTTAGTGGGAACGGTGAGCAGTTCTTC | CASSFSGNGEQFF
TRBJ2-1 | few | TRBV9 | 14 | NA | TGTGCCAGCAGCGTGGGACTGGACTACAATGAGCAGTTCTTC | CASSVGLDYNEQFF
TRBJ1-4 | NA | TRBV27 | 15 | NA | TGTGCCAGCAGGGTGTTAGGCCTGACGGGTGAAAAACTGTTTTTT | CASRVLGLTGEKLFF
TRBJ1-1 | NA | TRBV19 | 15 | TRBD1 | TGTGCCAGTAGAGGGTGGACAGGGGTATACACTGAAGCTTTCTTT | CASRGWTGVYTEAFF
TRBJ2-5 | NA | TRBV7-6 | 15 | NA | TGTGCCAGCGCAAGGATGACAGTCCGCCAAGAGACCCAGTACTTC | CASARMTVRQETQYF
TRBJ2-7 | once | TRBV11-2 | 14 | NA | TGTGCCAGCAGCTTAGTCGGTTCTTCCTACGAGCAGTACTTC | CASSLVGSSYEQYF
TRBJ1-1 | few | TRBV6-5 | 15 | NA | TGTGCCAGCAGTTACCCGGCCGAACCAAACACTGAAGCTTTCTTT | CASSYPAEPNTEAFF
TRBJ2-5 | NA | TRBV7-2 | 13 | NA | TGTGCCAGCAGCTTAGGCGGCAGGGGCCTCCAGTACTTC | CASSLGGRGLQYF
TRBJ2-1 | few | TRBV5-1 | 14 | NA | TGCGCCAGCAGCTTGGATGTTAGCGTGTATGAGCAGTTCTTC | CASSLDVSVYEQFF
TRBJ1-3 | NA | TRBV5-4 | 15 | NA | TGTGCCAGCAGCGCGGAGAGGAACTCTGGAAACACCATATATTTT | CASSAERNSGNTIYF
TRBJ1-4 | NA | TRBV30 | 15 | NA | TGTGCCTGGAGTGGAGGTCACCAGGGTTGGGAAAAACTGTTTTTT | CAWSGGHQGWEKLFF
TRBJ1-5 | NA | TRBV12-3/TRBV12-4 | 14 | NA | TGTGCCAGCAGTCCAGACTGGAGTAATCAGCCCCAGCATTTT | CASSPDWSNQPQHF
TRBJ1-1 | NA | TRBV29-1 | 12 | NA | TGCAGCGTTGGACCGACAGGCACTGAAGCTTTCTTT | CSVGPTGTEAFF
TRBJ2-5 | few | TRBV2 | 14 | NA | TGTGCCAGCAGTGCGGGGCCTTTCCAAGAGACCCAGTACTTC | CASSAGPFQETQYF
TRBJ2-5 | NA | TRBV4-2 | 15 | NA | TGTGCCAGCAGCCAAGACCCAGGGGGGCCAGAGACCCAGTACTTC | CASSQDPGGPETQYF
TRBJ2-3 | few | TRBV11-2 | 18 | TRBD2 | TGTGCCAGCAGCTTAGTACTAGCGGGGGGGCCGAGCACAGATACGCAGTATTTT | CASSLVLAGGPSTDTQYF
TRBJ2-1 | NA | TRBV12-3/TRBV12-4 | 15 | TRBD1 | TGTGCCAGCACCTCGAAGGACAGGGGGTGTAGGGAGCAGTTCTTC | CASTSKDRGCREQFF
TRBJ2-1 | NA | TRBV5-1 | 16 | NA | TGCGCCAGCAGCTTGGCCTCAGGGTCACTCCTCAATGAGCAGTTCTTC | CASSLASGSLLNEQFF
TRBJ1-5 | many | TRBV20-1 | 14 | NA | TGCAGTGCTAGTCAAGGGGCAGGCAATCAGCCCCAGCATTTT | CSASQGAGNQPQHF
TRBJ2-3 | NA | TRBV6-5 | 13 | NA | TGTGCCAGCAGTTCGACTATTGGAGATACGCAGTATTTT | CASSSTIGDTQYF
TRBJ2-3 | NA | TRBV20-1 | 17 | NA | TGCAGTGCTAGGGATCTTCGAACGCCAAGCCCTACAGATACGCAGTATTTT | CSARDLRTPSPTDTQYF
TRBJ1-4 | many | TRBV7-2 | 15 | TRBD1 | TGTGCCAGCAGCGAGCTGACAGGGCCTCTTGAAAAACTGTTTTTT | CASSELTGPLEKLFF